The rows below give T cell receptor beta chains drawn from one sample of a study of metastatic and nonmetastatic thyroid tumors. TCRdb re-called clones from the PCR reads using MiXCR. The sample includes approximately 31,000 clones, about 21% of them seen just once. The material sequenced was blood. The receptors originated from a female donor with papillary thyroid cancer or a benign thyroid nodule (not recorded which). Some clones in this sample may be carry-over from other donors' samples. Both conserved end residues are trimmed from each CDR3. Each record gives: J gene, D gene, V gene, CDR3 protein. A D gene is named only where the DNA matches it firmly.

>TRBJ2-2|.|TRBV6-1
ASRQENTGELF
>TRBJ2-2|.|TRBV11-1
ASSSSATGRTGELF
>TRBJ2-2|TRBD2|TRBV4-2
ASSQVGSGISGELF
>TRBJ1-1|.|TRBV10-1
APGVRTEAF
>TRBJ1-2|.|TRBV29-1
SVGEGQGYGYT
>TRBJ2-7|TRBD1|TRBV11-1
ASSLAAPGTGVYEQY
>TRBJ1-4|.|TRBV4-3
ASSPGAPDEKLF
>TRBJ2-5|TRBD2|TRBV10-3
APIGTSERVQETQY
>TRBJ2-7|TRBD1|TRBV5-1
ASSLLGQGAYEQY
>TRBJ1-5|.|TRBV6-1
ASSDGGNQPQH